The 16 T cell receptor beta chains below all came from one sample that was sequenced in a study of CD8 T cells in Susac syndrome. It was with random hexamers that roughly 0.45 to 1 ug RNA was reverse transcribed. TCRdb used MiXCR to reprocess the immunoSEQ multiplex PCR reads, holding one entry per CDR3 protein. The table lists 150,000 to 200,000 distinct CDR3 sequences, 85% to 95% of them singletons. Specimen: CD4+ T cells from PBMCs. The origin of the receptors is a human donor in good health.

V usage is TRBV29-1 and J usage is TRBJ1-1; a weak D match, TRBD1 (6 bases). From germline, CDR1 is SQVTM and CDR2 ANQGSEA. The V and J ends lost 5 bases and 3 bases respectively, with 13 bases between them. The CDR3 covers 13 residues. The CDR3 bases are TGCAGCGTTCTTGGACAGCCCCACACTGAAGCTTTCTTT. This gives the protein CSVLGQPHTEAFF.

This chain links TRBV3-1 with TRBJ1-2; maybe TRBD1 (6 bases). Germline V gene lookup returns CDR1 LGHDT and CDR2 YNNKEL (reference sequence). The CDR3 is made up of 13 amino acids. V was trimmed by 0 bases and J by 9 bases, leaving 11 bases between them. Here the CDR3 reads CASSQEGTSRYTF. CDR3 coding DNA: TGTGCCAGCAGCCAAGAAGGGACATCGCGCTACACCTTC. The full variable domain, rest sourced from reference TRBV3-1 and TRBJ1-2, is DTAVSQTPKYLVTQMGNDKSIKCEQNLGHDTMYWYKQDSKKFLKIMFSYNNKELIINETVPNRFSPKSPDKAHLNLHINSLELGDSAVYFCASSQEGTSRYTFGSGTRLTVV.

V gene TRBV29-1 combines with J gene TRBJ1-1; D is possibly TRBD1 (6 bases). The germline V gene encodes CDR1 SQVTM and CDR2 ANQGSEA. Trimming shortened V by 8 bases and J by 1 base, and 11 bases separated the two germline ends. This CDR3 comprises 12 residues. The CDR3 sequence is CSYNRANTEAFF. CDR3 bases: TGCAGCTACAACAGGGCGAACACTGAAGCTTTCTTT. Variable domain in full (rest from reference TRBV29-1 and TRBJ1-1): SAVISQKPSRDICQRGTSLTIQCQVDSQVTMMFWYRQQPGQSLTLIATANQGSEATYESGFVIDKFPISRPNLTFSTLTVSNMSPEDSSIYLCSYNRANTEAFFGQGTRLTVV.

The rearrangement joins TRBV18 to TRBJ1-2; possibly TRBD1 for D (6 bases). V was pared by 3 bases and J by 0 bases, with 8 bases between. CDR3 length: 14 amino acids. Germline V gene sequence: CDR1 KGHSH, CDR2 LQKENI. For the CDR3, the DNA is TGTGCCAGCTCACCGGGGGCAGCTAACTATGGCTACACCTTC. It specifies CASSPGAANYGYTF.

The gene calls are TRBV5-1 and TRBJ1-3, with D possibly being TRBD1 (5 bases). Germline V gene sequence: CDR1 SGHRS, CDR2 YFSETQ. The CDR3 is made up of 16 amino acids. V lost 4 bases and J lost 0, with 14 bases in between. The chain's CDR3 is CASSEGPTISGNTIYF. The CDR3 DNA is TGCGCCAGCAGCGAGGGACCTACAATCTCTGGAAACACCATATATTTT.

The V gene is TRBV30, the J gene TRBJ2-2; 8 nucleotides agree with TRBD1. The CDR3 extends over 13 amino acids. Per germline, CDR1 GTSNPN and CDR2 SVGIG (reference sequence). V gave up 5 bases and J gave up 9 bases; unmatched junction bases: 8. The CDR3 reads CAWEGQAYRELFF. CDR3 DNA: TGTGCCTGGGAGGGACAGGCGTACCGGGAGCTGTTTTTT.

This clonotype occurred once. The chain is built from TRBV18 and TRBJ1-5; D is uncertain. V shed 4 bases and J shed 2 bases, with 9 bases lying between them. This CDR3 is built from 14 residues. CDR1 and CDR2 from the germline V gene are KGHSH and LQKENI. The CDR3 nucleotides read TGTGCCAGCTCACTAACCTACGGCAATCAGCCCCAGCATTTT. It codes for CASSLTYGNQPQHF.

The rearrangement links TRBV5-1 to TRBJ1-1; D gene unclear. CDR1 is SGHRS and CDR2 is YFSETQ in the germline V gene. This CDR3 region has 13 residues. The ends were cut back, 0 bases at V and 8 bases at J, with 11 bases in the middle. CDR3 bases: TGCGCCAGCAGCTTGGGCTCCACCGCCGAAGCTTTCTTT. Its translation: CASSLGSTAEAFF.

The chain links TRBV2 to TRBJ1-1, with unresolved D. There are 11 residues in the CDR3. The V end lost 11 bases, the J end lost 1 base, and 8 bases lay between the germline ends. In germline, CDR1 is SNHLY, CDR2 FYNNEI. CDR3 residues: CAQTENTEAFF. The CDR3 nucleotides read TGTGCCCAAACAGAGAACACTGAAGCTTTCTTT.

The chain has TRBV6-2 or TRBV6-3 and TRBJ2-2; D call uncertain. V was shortened by 6 bases and J by 7 bases, with 21 bases between the two germline ends. Germline-derived CDR1 and CDR2 are MNHEY and SVGEGT. This CDR3 is built from 16 residues. CDR3 sequence: CASSLAGIGGGGELFF. Written as DNA, the CDR3 is TGTGCCAGCAGCTTGGCAGGCATTGGTGGCGGCGGGGAGCTGTTTTTT.

This chain links TRBV7-9 with TRBJ2-7; TRBD2 matches at 9 bases. This CDR3 contains 14 residues. Germline V gene data show CDR1 as SEHNR and CDR2 as FQNEAQ (reference sequence). V shed 4 bases and J 5 bases; nucleotides not matched to a gene: 6. CDR3 DNA: TGTGCCAGCAGCTCTCAGCGGGGGGACAACGAGCAGTACTTC. Its translation is CASSSQRGDNEQYF.

This rearrangement joins TRBV5-3 to TRBJ2-5; 7 bases map to TRBD2. TRBV5-3 is labeled an ORF, and its function is uncertain. Losses at the gene ends were 4 bases for V and 4 bases for J; bases not matched to a gene: 13. This CDR3 is 16 amino acids long. This CDR3 is CARSGVRGGWIETQYF. The CDR3, as DNA: TGTGCCAGAAGCGGAGTTCGGGGAGGGTGGATAGAGACCCAGTACTTC.

V usage is TRBV29-1 and J usage is TRBJ2-1; unclear D gene. Germline V CDR1 and CDR2: SQVTM, ANQGSEA. V lost 6 bases and J lost 5, with 8 bases in between. The CDR3 contains 11 residues. CDR3 amino acids: CSVTANNEQFF. CDR3 coding DNA: TGCAGCGTAACAGCGAACAATGAGCAGTTCTTC.

The chain is built from TRBV18 and TRBJ2-3; D is possibly TRBD1 or TRBD2 (5 bases each). CDR1 and CDR2 (germline): KGHSH, LQKENI. The CDR3 runs 14 residues. V lost 3 bases to trimming and J lost 7 bases, with 14 bases between them. As DNA, the CDR3 is TGTGCCAGCTCACCCCCCGGGACGTCGAATACGCAGTATTTT. Translated, it gives CASSPPGTSNTQYF.

This clonotype was found once. The V gene is TRBV11-2, the J gene TRBJ1-1, with D unresolved. Germline CDR1 reads SGHAT; CDR2 reads FQNNGV. V lost 0 bases, J lost 1 base, and 12 bases lay in between. The CDR3 runs 16 residues. The CDR3 region has the DNA TGTGCCAGCAGCTTAGATGGGCAGATACAGAACACTGAAGCTTTCTTT. Its translation: CASSLDGQIQNTEAFF.

The chain uses TRBV3-1 and TRBJ2-5, with D maybe TRBD1 (6 bases). The CDR3 is made up of 13 amino acids. Trimming removed 7 bases from V and 5 bases from J, with 14 bases in between. Germline-derived CDR1 and CDR2 are LGHDT and YNNKEL (reference sequence). The CDR3 region is CASTRGGYETQYF. The CDR3, as DNA: TGTGCCAGCACCCGAGGGGGATATGAGACCCAGTACTTC.